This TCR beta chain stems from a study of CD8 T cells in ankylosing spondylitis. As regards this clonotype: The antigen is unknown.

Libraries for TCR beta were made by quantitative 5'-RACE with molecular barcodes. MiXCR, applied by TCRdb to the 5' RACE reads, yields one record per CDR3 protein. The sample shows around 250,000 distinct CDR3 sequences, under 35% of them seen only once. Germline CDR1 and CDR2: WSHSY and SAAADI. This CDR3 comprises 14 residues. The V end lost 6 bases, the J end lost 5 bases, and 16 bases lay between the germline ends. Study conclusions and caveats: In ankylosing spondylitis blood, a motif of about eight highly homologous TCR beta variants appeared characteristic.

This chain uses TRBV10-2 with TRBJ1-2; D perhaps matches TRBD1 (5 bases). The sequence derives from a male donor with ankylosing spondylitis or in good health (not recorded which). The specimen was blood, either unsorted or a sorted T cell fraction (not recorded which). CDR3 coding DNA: TGCGCCAGCAGGTTCTCAGGGAATGATTATGGCTACACCTTC. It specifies CASRFSGNDYGYTF.